A selection of T cell receptor beta chains follows, all from one sample in a study of blood T cell repertoires in COVID-19. Some clones are missing from TCRdb's copy, which holds only in-frame ones; the method was immunoSEQ multiplex PCR. The table has roughly 160,000 clones, roughly 84% seen once. The sample was PBMCs or T cells enriched from blood (not recorded which). These TCRs come from a man aged 55 to 70 who had recovered from COVID-19. The CDR3 runs from the conserved cysteine through the conserved F or W.

>TRBV6-5|TRBJ2-7
CASRSGTSATYEQYF
>TRBV7-8|TRBJ1-5
CASSLGDRGGPNQPQHF
>TRBV29-1|TRBJ1-5
CSVVGPSNQPQHF
>TRBV10-1|TRBJ2-7
CASSGVSNSGPTSTYEQYF
>TRBV18|TRBJ2-7
CASSPLDRASEQYF
>TRBV2|TRBJ2-7
CASSEYRGSYEQYF
>TRBV7-8|TRBJ1-5
CASSPLSGGANQPQHF
>TRBV24-1|TRBJ1-4
CATSDPGTGNEKLFF
>TRBV27|TRBJ1-6
CASTSLGGRASNSPLHF
>TRBV27|TRBJ2-7
CASSLSWHSYEQYF
>TRBV5-5|TRBJ2-6
CASSLKAESGANVLTF
>TRBV24-1|TRBJ2-1
CATSDRTSGTYNEQFF
>TRBV6-8|TRBJ2-7
CASSYNGQGDYEQYF
>TRBV4-1|TRBJ2-2
CASSPTFAVAGGNGELFF
>TRBV6-5|TRBJ1-6
CASTVPGGLSPLHF
>TRBV5-4|TRBJ1-6
CASSLQGPSPLHF
>TRBV18|TRBJ1-3
CASSPTAGNTIYF
>TRBV6-6|TRBJ1-1
CASSYYFQGEAFF
>TRBV10-3|TRBJ2-3
CAINGDRGTDTQYF
>TRBV13|TRBJ2-5
CASSLGRAAGAQYF
>TRBV28|TRBJ1-1
CASSPGGDFNTEAFF
>TRBV5-1|TRBJ2-3
CASSFGAVAGSTDTQYF
>TRBV28|TRBJ2-4
CASSFRGIAKNIQYF
>TRBV19|TRBJ2-2
CASSRLAGDIGELFF
>TRBV5-1|TRBJ2-3
CASSLAPGLAGPTNTQYF
>TRBV2|TRBJ1-5
CASGLGGGYGNQPQHF
>TRBV12-3/TRBV12-4|TRBJ2-1
CASSLGGKEQFF
>TRBV19|TRBJ2-7
CASRPGHFGYEQYF
>TRBV6-5|TRBJ1-1
CASRMTGGQTEAFF
>TRBV9|TRBJ2-1
CASSVEGGQGYNEQFF
>TRBV30|TRBJ1-6
CAWRAGAGNSPLHF
>TRBV7-6|TRBJ1-2
CASSPLRGLGQLTPPDYGYTF
>TRBV3-1/TRBV3-2|TRBJ2-7
CASSQGRQGLYEQYF
>TRBV20-1|TRBJ2-7
CSAELVDEQYF
>TRBV7-3|TRBJ1-1
CASSLSPENTEAFF
>TRBV6-1|TRBJ1-5
CASSDTGPQHF
>TRBV6-5|TRBJ1-1
CASSPRQSREAFF
>TRBV5-1|TRBJ1-2
CASSLTGFSDYGYTF
>TRBV12-5|TRBJ2-7
CASGPDRSEQYF
>TRBV28|TRBJ1-2
CASSGGAVIGRGYTF
>TRBV5-1|TRBJ2-7
CASSLLAETYEQYF
>TRBV7-8|TRBJ2-2
CASSLIIAGDNTGELFF
>TRBV10-2|TRBJ2-7
CASSELDPSGGYEQYF
>TRBV4-1|TRBJ1-4
CASSQDSISLGKLFF
>TRBV28|TRBJ2-3
CASIKGSGSGTDTQYF
>TRBV7-8|TRBJ1-1
CASSTDTNTEAFF
>TRBV3-1/TRBV3-2|TRBJ2-7
CASSQDAGASYEQYF
>TRBV29-1|TRBJ1-1
CSGRQGAGTEAFF
>TRBV7-6|TRBJ2-5
CASSPGGAQQETQYF
>TRBV27|TRBJ2-3
CASSLGRYDTQYF